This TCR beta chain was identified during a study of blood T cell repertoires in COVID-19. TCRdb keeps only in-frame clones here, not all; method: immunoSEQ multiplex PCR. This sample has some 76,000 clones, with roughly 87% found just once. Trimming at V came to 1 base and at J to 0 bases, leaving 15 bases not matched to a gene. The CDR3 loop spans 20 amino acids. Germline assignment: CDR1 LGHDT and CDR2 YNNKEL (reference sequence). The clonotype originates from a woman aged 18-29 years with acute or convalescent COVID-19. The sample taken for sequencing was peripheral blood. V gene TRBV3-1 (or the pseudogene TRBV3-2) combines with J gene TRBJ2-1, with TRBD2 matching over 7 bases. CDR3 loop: CASSQVGGTPTRSSYNEQFF. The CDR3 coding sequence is TGTGCCAGCAGCCAAGTGGGAGGGACTCCAACCCGATCCTCCTACAATGAGCAGTTCTTC.